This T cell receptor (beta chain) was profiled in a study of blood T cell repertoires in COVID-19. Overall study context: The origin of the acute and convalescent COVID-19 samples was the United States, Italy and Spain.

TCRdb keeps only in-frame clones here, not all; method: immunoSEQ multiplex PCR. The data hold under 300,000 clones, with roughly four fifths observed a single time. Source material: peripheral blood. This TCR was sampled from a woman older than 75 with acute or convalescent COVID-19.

CDR3 loop: CASSPLDRHTEAFF. CDR3 DNA sequence: TGTGCCAGCTCACCCCTCGACAGACACACTGAAGCTTTCTTT. This chain links TRBV18 with TRBJ1-1; TRBD1 might be the D (5 bases). The V end lost 3 bases, the J end lost 3 bases, and 11 bases lay between the germline ends. Germline V gene data show CDR1 as KGHSH and CDR2 as LQKENI. This CDR3 has 14 residues.